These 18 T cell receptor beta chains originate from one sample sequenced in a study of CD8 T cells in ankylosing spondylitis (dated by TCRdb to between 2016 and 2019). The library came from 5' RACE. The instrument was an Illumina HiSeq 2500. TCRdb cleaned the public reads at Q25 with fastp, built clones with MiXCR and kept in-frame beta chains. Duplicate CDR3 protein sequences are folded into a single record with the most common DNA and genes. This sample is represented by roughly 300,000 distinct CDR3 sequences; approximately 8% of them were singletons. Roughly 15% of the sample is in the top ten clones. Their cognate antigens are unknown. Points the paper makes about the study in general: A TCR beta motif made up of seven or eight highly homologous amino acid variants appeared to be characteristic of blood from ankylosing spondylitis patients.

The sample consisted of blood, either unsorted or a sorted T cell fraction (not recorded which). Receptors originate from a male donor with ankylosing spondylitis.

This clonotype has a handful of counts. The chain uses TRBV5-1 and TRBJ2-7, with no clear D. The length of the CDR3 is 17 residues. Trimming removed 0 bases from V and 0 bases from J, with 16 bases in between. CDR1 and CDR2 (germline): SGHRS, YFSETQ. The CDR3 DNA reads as TGCGCCAGCAGCTTGGTTCCTGGGCAGGCCACCTCCTACGAGCAGTACTTC. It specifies CASSLVPGQATSYEQYF.

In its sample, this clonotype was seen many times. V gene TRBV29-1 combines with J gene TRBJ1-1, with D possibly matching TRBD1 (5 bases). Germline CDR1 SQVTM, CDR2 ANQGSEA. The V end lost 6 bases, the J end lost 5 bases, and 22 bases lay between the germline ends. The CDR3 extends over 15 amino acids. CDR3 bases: TGCAGCGTAGCACCACAAGACAGACCGCGGACTGAAGCTTTCTTT. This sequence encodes CSVAPQDRPRTEAFF.

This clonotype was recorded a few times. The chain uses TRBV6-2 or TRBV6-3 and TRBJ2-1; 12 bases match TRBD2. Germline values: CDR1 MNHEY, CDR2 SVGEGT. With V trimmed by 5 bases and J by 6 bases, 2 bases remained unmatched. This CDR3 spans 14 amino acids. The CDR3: CASSRLAGVNEQFF. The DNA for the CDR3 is TGTGCCAGCAGTCGACTAGCGGGAGTCAATGAGCAGTTCTTC.

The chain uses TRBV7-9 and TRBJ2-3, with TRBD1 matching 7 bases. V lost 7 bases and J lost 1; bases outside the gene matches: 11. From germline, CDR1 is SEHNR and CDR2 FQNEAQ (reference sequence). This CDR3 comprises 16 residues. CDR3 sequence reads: CASNNRGSGGTDTQYF. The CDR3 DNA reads TGTGCCAGCAACAACAGGGGATCCGGTGGCACAGATACGCAGTATTTT.

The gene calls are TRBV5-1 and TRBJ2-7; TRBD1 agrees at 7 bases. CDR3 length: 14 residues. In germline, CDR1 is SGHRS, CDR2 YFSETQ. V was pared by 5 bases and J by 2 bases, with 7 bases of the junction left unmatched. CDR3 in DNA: TGCGCCAGCAGTACCGGGACAGTAACCTACGAGCAGTACTTC. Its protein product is CASSTGTVTYEQYF.

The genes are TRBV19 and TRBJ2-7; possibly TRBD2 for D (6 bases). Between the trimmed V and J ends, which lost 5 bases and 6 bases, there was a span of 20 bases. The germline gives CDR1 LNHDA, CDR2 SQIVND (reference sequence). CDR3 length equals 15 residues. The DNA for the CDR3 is TGTGCCAGTAGTCCGCGGGGTGACGTTGGACGCGAGCAGTACTTC. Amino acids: CASSPRGDVGREQYF. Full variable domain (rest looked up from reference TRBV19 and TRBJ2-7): DGGITQSPKYLFRKEGQNVTLSCEQNLNHDAMYWYRQDPGQGLRLIYYSQIVNDFQKGDIAEGYSVSREKKESFPLTVTSAQKNPTAFYLCASSPRGDVGREQYFGPGTRLTVT.

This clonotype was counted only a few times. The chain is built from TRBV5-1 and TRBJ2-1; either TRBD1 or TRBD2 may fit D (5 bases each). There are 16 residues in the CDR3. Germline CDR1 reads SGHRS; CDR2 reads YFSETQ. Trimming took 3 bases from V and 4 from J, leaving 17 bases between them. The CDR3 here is CASSWGWSGAYNEQFF. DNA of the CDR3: TGCGCCAGCAGCTGGGGGTGGAGCGGAGCGTACAATGAGCAGTTCTTC.

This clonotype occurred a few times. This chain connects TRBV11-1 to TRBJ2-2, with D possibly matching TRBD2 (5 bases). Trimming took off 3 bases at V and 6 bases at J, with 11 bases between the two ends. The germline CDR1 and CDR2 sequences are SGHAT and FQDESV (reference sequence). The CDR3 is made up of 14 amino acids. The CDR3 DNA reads TGTGCCAGCAGCTTCGACGAGGGCGCCGGGGAGCTGTTTTTT. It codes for CASSFDEGAGELFF. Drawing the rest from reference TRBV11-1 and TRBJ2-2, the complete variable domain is EAEVAQSPRYKITEKSQAVAFWCDPISGHATLYWYRQILGQGPELLVQFQDESVVDDSQLPKDRFSAERLKGVDSTLKIQPAELGDSAMYLCASSFDEGAGELFFGEGSRLTVL.

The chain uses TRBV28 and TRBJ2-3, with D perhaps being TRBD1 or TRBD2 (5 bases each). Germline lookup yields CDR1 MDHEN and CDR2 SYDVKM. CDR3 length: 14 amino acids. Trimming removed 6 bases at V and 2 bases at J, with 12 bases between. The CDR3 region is CASSLGPNTDTQYF. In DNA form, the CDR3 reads TGTGCCAGCAGCCTGGGACCAAACACAGATACGCAGTATTTT.

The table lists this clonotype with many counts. The CDR3 nucleotides read TGTGCCAGCAGCATCCTTGGCAGGGTCGGGCAGTTCTTC. Its translation is CASSILGRVGQFF. This chain joins TRBV7-3 and TRBJ2-1; perhaps TRBD1 as D (5 bases). Germline V gives CDR1 SGHTA, CDR2 FQGTGA. This CDR3 comprises 13 residues. Trimming took 5 bases from V and 12 from J, leaving 17 bases between them.

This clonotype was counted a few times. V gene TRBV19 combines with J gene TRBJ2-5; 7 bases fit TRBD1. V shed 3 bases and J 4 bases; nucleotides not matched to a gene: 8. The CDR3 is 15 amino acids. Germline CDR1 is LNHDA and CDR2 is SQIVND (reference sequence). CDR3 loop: CASSILNSGGETQYF. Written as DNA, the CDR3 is TGTGCCAGTAGTATTTTAAATTCAGGGGGAGAGACCCAGTACTTC.

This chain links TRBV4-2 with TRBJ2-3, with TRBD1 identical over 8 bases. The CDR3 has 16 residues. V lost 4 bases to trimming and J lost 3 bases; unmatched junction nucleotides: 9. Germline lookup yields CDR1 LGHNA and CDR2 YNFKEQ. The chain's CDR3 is CASSRRGQGQTDTQYF. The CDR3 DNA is TGTGCCAGCAGCCGCCGAGGACAGGGTCAAACAGATACGCAGTATTTT.

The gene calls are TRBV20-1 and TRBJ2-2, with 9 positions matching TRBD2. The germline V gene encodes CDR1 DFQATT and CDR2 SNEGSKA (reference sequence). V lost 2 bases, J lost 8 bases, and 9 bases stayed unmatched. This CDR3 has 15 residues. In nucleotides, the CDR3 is TGCAGTGCTAGAACTCCGGGACTAGCATCTGGGGAGCTGTTTTTT. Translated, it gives CSARTPGLASGELFF.

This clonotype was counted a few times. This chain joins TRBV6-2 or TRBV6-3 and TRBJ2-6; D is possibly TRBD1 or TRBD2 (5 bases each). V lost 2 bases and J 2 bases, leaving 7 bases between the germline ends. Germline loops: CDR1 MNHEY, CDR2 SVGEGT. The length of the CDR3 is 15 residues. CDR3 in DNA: TGTGCCAGCAGTTACGGGACGACTGGGGCCAACGTCCTGACTTTC. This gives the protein CASSYGTTGANVLTF.

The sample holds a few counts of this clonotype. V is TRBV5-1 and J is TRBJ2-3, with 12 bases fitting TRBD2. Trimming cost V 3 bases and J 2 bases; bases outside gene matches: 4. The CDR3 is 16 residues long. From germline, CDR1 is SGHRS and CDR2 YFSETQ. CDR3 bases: TGCGCCAGCAGCTCTCTAGCGGGAGGGCCCACAGATACGCAGTATTTT. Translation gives CASSSLAGGPTDTQYF.

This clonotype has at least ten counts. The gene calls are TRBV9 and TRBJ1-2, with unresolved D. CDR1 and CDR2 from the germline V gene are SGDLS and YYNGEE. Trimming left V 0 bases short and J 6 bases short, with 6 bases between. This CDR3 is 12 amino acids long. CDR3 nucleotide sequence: TGTGCCAGCAGCGTAGTTGGAAATGGCTACACCTTC. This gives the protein CASSVVGNGYTF. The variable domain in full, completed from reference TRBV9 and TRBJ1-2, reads DSGVTQTPKHLITATGQRVTLRCSPRSGDLSVYWYQQSLDQGLQFLIQYYNGEERAKGNILERFSAQQFPDLHSELNLSSLELGDSALYFCASSVVGNGYTFGSGTRLTVV.

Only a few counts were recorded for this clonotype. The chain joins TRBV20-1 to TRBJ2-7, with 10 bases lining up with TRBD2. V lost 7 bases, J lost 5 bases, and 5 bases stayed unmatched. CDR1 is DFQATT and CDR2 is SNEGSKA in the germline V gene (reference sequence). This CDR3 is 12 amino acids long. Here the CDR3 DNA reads TGCAGTGGTCTAGCGGGAGTCCACGAGCAGTACTTC. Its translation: CSGLAGVHEQYF.

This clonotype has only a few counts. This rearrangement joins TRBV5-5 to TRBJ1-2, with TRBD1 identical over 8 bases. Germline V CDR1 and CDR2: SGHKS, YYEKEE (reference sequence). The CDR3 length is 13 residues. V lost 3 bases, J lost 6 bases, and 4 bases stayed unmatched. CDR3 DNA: TGTGCCAGCAGCTACGACAGGGGCCATGGCTACACCTTC. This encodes CASSYDRGHGYTF.